The next 18 T cell receptor beta chains were all read from a single sample in a study of cytomegalovirus exposure and HLA in healthy donors. PCR amplification relied on 60 Vbeta primers (plus 13 Jbeta primers). Assay used: immunoSEQ multiplex PCR; TCRdb lists only in-frame clones, some missing. Its table records nearly 200,000 clones. Material for sequencing was PBMCs. These receptors were obtained from a boy between 10 and 17 years old in good health and CMV-seronegative.

The chain carries TRBV4-1 and TRBJ2-7; 7 nucleotides match TRBD1. Germline V gene data show CDR1 as MGHRA and CDR2 as YSYEKL. The junction had 5 bases not matched to a gene; V was cut back by 4 bases and J by 2 bases. This CDR3 is built from 14 residues. CDR3 loop: CASSPSGQAYEQYF. The CDR3 DNA reads as TGCGCCAGCAGCCCTTCAGGACAGGCCTACGAGCAGTACTTC.

CDR3 in amino acids: CASSWGGENTEAFF. Written as DNA, the CDR3 is TGCGCCAGCAGCTGGGGAGGGGAGAACACTGAAGCTTTCTTT. The chain carries TRBV5-1 and TRBJ1-1, with D possibly being TRBD1 (5 bases). Trimming took 3 bases from V and 1 from J, leaving 10 bases between them. Per germline, CDR1 SGHRS and CDR2 YFSETQ. This CDR3 region has 14 residues.

The V call is TRBV11-3, the J call TRBJ2-2; 10 nucleotides line up with TRBD1. CDR3 length equals 15 residues. Germline V lookup: CDR1 SGHNT, CDR2 YENEEA. J was trimmed by 3 bases and V by 7 bases; bases with no gene match: 5. The CDR3 protein is CASNDRGLDTGELFF. The DNA of the CDR3 is TGTGCCAGCAATGACAGGGGGCTTGACACCGGGGAGCTGTTTTTT. Full variable domain (remainder filled in from reference TRBV11-3 and TRBJ2-2): EAGVVQSPRYKIIEKKQPVAFWCNPISGHNTLYWYLQNLGQGPELLIRYENEEAVDDSQLPKDRFSAERLKGVDSTLKIQPAELGDSAVYLCASNDRGLDTGELFFGEGSRLTVL.

V is TRBV5-1 and J is TRBJ1-2, with D tentatively TRBD1 (5 bases). With 0 bases removed from V and 5 bases from J, the gap between germline ends came to 11 bases. The germline V gene encodes CDR1 SGHRS and CDR2 YFSETQ. The length of the CDR3 is 14 residues. The CDR3: CASSLDQGGYGYTF. The CDR3 DNA is TGCGCCAGCAGCTTGGACCAGGGCGGATATGGCTACACCTTC.

The chain has TRBV7-9 and TRBJ2-1; D might be TRBD2 (6 bases). This CDR3 comprises 15 residues. Trimming took off 0 bases at V and 8 bases at J, with 14 bases between the two ends. Looked up from germline, CDR1 is SEHNR and CDR2 is FQNEAQ (reference sequence). The chain's CDR3 is CASSLALTSTDEQFF. The CDR3 region has the DNA TGTGCCAGCAGCTTAGCGTTGACTAGTACAGATGAGCAGTTCTTC.

Notes on this clone: Other nucleotide sequences in the sample specify the same CDR3. The V call is TRBV6-5, the J call TRBJ2-5, with 8 bases identical to TRBD2. This CDR3 is built from 13 residues. The V gene end was trimmed by 4 bases and the J gene end by 4 bases; junction bases not matched to a gene: 2. Germline CDR1 MNHEY, CDR2 SVGAGI. The CDR3 is CASSSGGRETQYF. The DNA for the CDR3 is TGTGCCAGCAGTTCGGGGGGGCGAGAGACCCAGTACTTC.

This rearrangement joins TRBV7-2 to TRBJ1-3; D call uncertain. V shed 0 bases and J shed 0 bases, with 12 bases lying between them. CDR3 length equals 17 residues. Per germline, CDR1 SGHTA and CDR2 FQGNSA. In DNA form, the CDR3 reads TGTGCCAGCAGCTTAGCGCTCTGGGAGAGCTCTGGAAACACCATATATTTT. This encodes CASSLALWESSGNTIYF.

The chain joins TRBV5-1 to TRBJ2-7; a weak D match, TRBD2 (5 bases). The CDR3 is 13 amino acids. In germline, CDR1 is SGHRS, CDR2 YFSETQ. Between the trimmed V and J ends, which lost 5 bases and 6 bases, there was a span of 15 bases. CDR3 sequence (DNA): TGCGCCAGCAGTTCTCTACCAAGCGGCGAGCAGTACTTC. This sequence encodes CASSSLPSGEQYF. Using reference TRBV5-1 and TRBJ2-7 for the parts outside the CDR3, the full variable domain is KAGVTQTPRYLIKTRGQQVTLSCSPISGHRSVSWYQQTPGQGLQFLFEYFSETQRNKGNFPGRFSGRQFSNSRSEMNVSTLELGDSALYLCASSSLPSGEQYFGPGTRLTVT.

This CDR3 reads CASSLQGGGELFF. The CDR3 DNA reads as TGTGCCAGTAGTCTACAGGGGGGCGGGGAGCTGTTTTTT. The V call is TRBV19, the J call TRBJ2-2; 8 bases align to TRBD1. After removal of 5 bases from V and 7 bases from J, the junction contained 3 bases not matched to a gene. Looked up from germline, CDR1 is LNHDA and CDR2 is SQIVND (reference sequence). The CDR3 has 13 residues. The entire variable domain, with the rest obtained from reference TRBV19 and TRBJ2-2, is as follows: DGGITQSPKYLFRKEGQNVTLSCEQNLNHDAMYWYRQDPGQGLRLIYYSQIVNDFQKGDIAEGYSVSREKKESFPLTVTSAQKNPTAFYLCASSLQGGGELFFGEGSRLTVL.

The chain couples TRBV7-6 to TRBJ2-6, with 12 bases lining up with TRBD1. Trimming removed 5 bases from V and 2 bases from J; junction bases left unmatched: 13. Germline values: CDR1 SGHVS, CDR2 FNYEAQ. The CDR3 runs 20 residues. The CDR3 reads CASSPKWGTGGAAGANVLTF. The DNA of the CDR3 is TGTGCCAGCAGCCCTAAATGGGGGACAGGGGGCGCAGCTGGGGCCAACGTCCTGACTTTC.

The CDR3 here is CAMRDSFRGGELFF. The CDR3, as DNA: TGTGCCATGCGTGACAGTTTCCGAGGCGGGGAGCTGTTTTTT. The chain joins TRBV30 to TRBJ2-2, with a tentative D call TRBD1 (5 bases). The CDR3 totals 14 residues. Deletions cut 8 bases from V and 7 bases from J, with 20 bases between. The germline gives CDR1 GTSNPN, CDR2 SVGIG (reference sequence).

The chain couples TRBV30 to TRBJ2-2; 10 nucleotides align to TRBD1. Germline-derived CDR1 and CDR2 are GTSNPN and SVGIG (reference sequence). CDR3 length: 17 residues. With 8 bases clipped from V and 0 bases from J, the junction kept 12 bases outside the gene matches. The CDR3 coding sequence is TGTGCCCTACCGGGACAGGGGTTCGCGGCGAACACCGGGGAGCTGTTTTTT. Translated, it gives CALPGQGFAANTGELFF.

V usage is TRBV6-6 and J usage is TRBJ1-2; D might be TRBD1 (5 bases). The CDR3 has 13 residues. V gave up 2 bases and J gave up 8 bases, with 12 bases separating them. Per the germline V gene, CDR1 is MNHNY and CDR2 is SVGAGI (reference sequence). The CDR3 protein is CASSYPTDVGYTF. The CDR3 DNA is TGTGCCAGCAGTTACCCGACAGACGTCGGCTACACCTTC.

V usage is TRBV9 and J usage is TRBJ2-3; 8 bases agree with TRBD2. From germline, CDR1 is SGDLS and CDR2 YYNGEE. This CDR3 region has 15 residues. Germline trimming cut 2 bases from V and 1 base from J; bases unmatched to any gene: 3. CDR3 in DNA: TGTGCCAGCAGCGTCTCTAGCGGGCGCACAGATACGCAGTATTTT. It yields the protein CASSVSSGRTDTQYF.

The chain joins TRBV30 to TRBJ1-1; 11 bases match TRBD1. This CDR3 contains 16 residues. Germline-derived CDR1 and CDR2 are GTSNPN and SVGIG (reference sequence). V shed 3 bases, J shed 3 bases, and the junction held 9 bases outside the gene matches. CDR3 in DNA: TGTGCCTGGAGAGATGGACAGGGGGCTTGGGACACTGAAGCTTTCTTT. Its translation is CAWRDGQGAWDTEAFF.

V is TRBV6-5 and J is TRBJ2-1; TRBD2 agrees at 9 bases. Germline V lookup: CDR1 MNHEY, CDR2 SVGAGI. The CDR3 covers 15 residues. With V trimmed by 4 bases and J by 4 bases, 5 bases remained unmatched. In DNA, the CDR3 is TGTGCCAGCAGTTTAGCGGGGGCCCTATACAATGAGCAGTTCTTC. Translation gives CASSLAGALYNEQFF.

The chain combines TRBV7-3 with TRBJ1-1; the D gene is possibly TRBD1 (5 bases). The V and J ends lost 5 bases and 1 base respectively, with 8 bases between them. The germline V gene encodes CDR1 SGHTA and CDR2 FQGTGA. The CDR3 is 13 residues long. DNA for the CDR3: TGTGCCAGCAGCCCACAGGAGAACACTGAAGCTTTCTTT. Translated, it gives CASSPQENTEAFF.

The V gene is TRBV6-5, the J gene TRBJ1-2; TRBD1 agrees at 7 bases. The V gene's germline CDR1 is MNHEY and CDR2 SVGAGI. This CDR3 is 15 amino acids long. With 0 bases clipped from V and 7 bases from J, the junction kept 8 bases outside the gene matches. CDR3 nucleotide sequence: TGTGCCAGCAGTTACTCGATGGGTGACAGGGTTGGCTACACCTTC. Encoded protein: CASSYSMGDRVGYTF.